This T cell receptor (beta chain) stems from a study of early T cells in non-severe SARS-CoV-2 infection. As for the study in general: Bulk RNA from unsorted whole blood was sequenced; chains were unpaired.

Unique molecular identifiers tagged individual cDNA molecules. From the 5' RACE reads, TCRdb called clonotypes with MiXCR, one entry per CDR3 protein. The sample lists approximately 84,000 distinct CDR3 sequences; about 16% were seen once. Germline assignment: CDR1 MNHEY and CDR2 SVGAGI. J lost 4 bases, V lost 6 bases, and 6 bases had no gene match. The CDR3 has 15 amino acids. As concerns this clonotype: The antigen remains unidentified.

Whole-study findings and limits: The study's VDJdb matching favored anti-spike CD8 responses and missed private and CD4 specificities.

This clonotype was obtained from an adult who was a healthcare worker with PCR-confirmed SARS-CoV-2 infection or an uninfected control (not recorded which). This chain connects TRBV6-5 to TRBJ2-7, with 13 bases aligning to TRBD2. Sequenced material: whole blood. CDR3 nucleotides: TGTGCCAGCAGCCAAACTAGCGGGAGGGGTTACGAGCAGTACTTC. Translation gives CASSQTSGRGYEQYF.